This TCR beta chain appears in the sequencing data of a study of cytomegalovirus exposure and HLA in healthy donors. The study's findings and limits: Common viral pathogens seemed, in a later analysis, to connect with several of the most significant clusters.

The primer mix had 60 Vbeta and 13 Jbeta primers. In the authors' workflow: Later work found around 80 million unique TCR beta chains, with 9 million to 13 million shared. Generated by immunoSEQ multiplex PCR, the TCRdb table keeps only in-frame clones and is missing some. For V, J and clone size, that table is used; D and trimming come from the DNA. The repertoire holds around 170,000 clones, around 77% seen once, with approximately 1.5% in the top ten. Trimming removed 4 bases from V and 1 base from J, with 11 bases in between. Germline CDR1 SEHNR, CDR2 FQNEAQ (reference sequence). There are 15 residues in the CDR3. Comments on this clone: Its cognate antigen is unknown.

The sequencing sample was made of PBMCs. This clonotype was obtained from a man aged 40-55 years in good health and CMV-seronegative. The rearrangement joins TRBV7-9 to TRBJ1-3; the D gene is possibly TRBD1 (6 bases). For the CDR3, the DNA is TGTGCCAGCAGCTCGAGGGACAAGTCTGGAAACACCATATATTTT. Amino acid sequence: CASSSRDKSGNTIYF. The full variable domain, completed using reference TRBV7-9 and TRBJ1-3, is DTGVSQNPRHKITKRGQNVTFRCDPISEHNRLYWYRQTLGQGPEFLTYFQNEAQLEKSRLLSDRFSAERPKGSFSTLEIQRTEQGDSAMYLCASSSRDKSGNTIYFGEGSWLTVV.